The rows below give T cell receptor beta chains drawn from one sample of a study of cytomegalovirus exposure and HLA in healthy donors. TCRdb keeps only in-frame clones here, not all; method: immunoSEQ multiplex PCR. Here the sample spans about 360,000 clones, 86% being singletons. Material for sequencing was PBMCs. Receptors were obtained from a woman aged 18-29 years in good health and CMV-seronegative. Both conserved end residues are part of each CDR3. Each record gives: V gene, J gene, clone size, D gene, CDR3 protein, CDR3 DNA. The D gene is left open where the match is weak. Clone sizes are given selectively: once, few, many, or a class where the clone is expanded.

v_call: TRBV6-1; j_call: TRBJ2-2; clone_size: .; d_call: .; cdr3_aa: CASSERGDSSGELFF; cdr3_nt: TGTGCCAGCAGTGAACGGGGAGATTCATCCGGGGAGCTGTTTTTT
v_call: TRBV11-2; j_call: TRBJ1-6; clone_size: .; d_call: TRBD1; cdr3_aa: CASSPQGALHF; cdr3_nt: TGTGCCAGCAGCCCACAGGGGGCCCTCCACTTT
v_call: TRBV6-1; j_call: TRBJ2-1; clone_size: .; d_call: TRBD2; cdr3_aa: CASSEELAGFSHEQFF; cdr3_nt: TGTGCCAGCAGTGAAGAACTAGCGGGGTTCTCTCATGAGCAGTTCTTC
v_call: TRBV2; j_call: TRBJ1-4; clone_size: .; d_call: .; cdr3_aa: CASSSGSLGEKLFF; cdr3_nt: TGTGCCAGCAGTTCCGGGAGCCTAGGGGAAAAACTGTTTTTT
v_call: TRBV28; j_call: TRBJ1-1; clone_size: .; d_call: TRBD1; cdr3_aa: CASSSTGDWNTEAFF; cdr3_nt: TGTGCCAGCAGTTCTACAGGGGATTGGAACACTGAAGCTTTCTTT
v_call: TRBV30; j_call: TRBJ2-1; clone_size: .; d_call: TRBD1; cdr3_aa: CACSGQGYNEQFF; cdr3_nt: TGTGCCTGTTCGGGACAGGGCTACAATGAGCAGTTCTTC
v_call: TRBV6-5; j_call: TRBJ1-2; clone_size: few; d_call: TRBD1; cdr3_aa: CASSHIAGTGGGYTF; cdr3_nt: TGTGCCAGCAGTCACATAGCCGGGACAGGGGGTGGCTACACCTTC
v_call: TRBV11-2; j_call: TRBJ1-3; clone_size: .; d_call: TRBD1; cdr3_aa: CASSRDRNSGNTIYF; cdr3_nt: TGTGCCAGCAGTCGGGACAGGAACTCTGGAAACACCATATATTTT
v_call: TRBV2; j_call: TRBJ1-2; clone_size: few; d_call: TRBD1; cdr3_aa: CASSEVPGQSYGYTF; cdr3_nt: TGTGCCAGCAGTGAAGTCCCGGGACAGTCCTATGGCTACACCTTC
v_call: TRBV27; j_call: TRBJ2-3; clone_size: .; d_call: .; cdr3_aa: CASNQGNTQYF; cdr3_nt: TGTGCCAGCAATCAGGGTAATACGCAGTATTTT
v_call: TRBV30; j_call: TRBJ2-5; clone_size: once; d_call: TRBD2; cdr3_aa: CAWSLILAGAPWRETQYF; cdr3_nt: TGTGCCTGGAGTTTAATACTAGCGGGGGCCCCTTGGAGGGAGACCCAGTACTTC
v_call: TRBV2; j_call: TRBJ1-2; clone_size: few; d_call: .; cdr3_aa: CASSVGTGAF; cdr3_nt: .
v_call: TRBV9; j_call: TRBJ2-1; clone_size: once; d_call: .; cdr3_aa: CASSVALAGSSYNEQFF; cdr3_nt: TGTGCCAGCAGCGTAGCTCTCGCGGGGAGCTCCTACAATGAGCAGTTCTTC
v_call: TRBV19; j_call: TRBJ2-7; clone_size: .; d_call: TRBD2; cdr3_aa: CASSPGGYEQYF; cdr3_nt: TGTGCCAGTAGTCCGGGGGGTTACGAGCAGTACTTC
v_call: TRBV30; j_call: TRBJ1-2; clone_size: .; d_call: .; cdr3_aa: CAWTGGGKNFYGYTF; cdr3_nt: TGTGCCTGGACCGGCGGGGGGAAAAATTTCTATGGCTACACCTTC
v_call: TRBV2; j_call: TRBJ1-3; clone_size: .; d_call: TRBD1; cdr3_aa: CASRPRDRGPNTIYF; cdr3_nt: TGTGCCAGCAGACCCCGGGACAGGGGTCCGAACACCATATATTTT
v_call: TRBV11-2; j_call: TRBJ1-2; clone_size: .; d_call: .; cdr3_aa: CASSLGLVDYGYTF; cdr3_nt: TGTGCCAGCAGCTTAGGCCTAGTAGACTATGGCTACACCTTC
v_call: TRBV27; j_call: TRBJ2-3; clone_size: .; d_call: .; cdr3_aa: CASSLRSRIDTQYF; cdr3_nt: TGTGCCAGCAGTTTACGGTCTAGGATAGATACGCAGTATTTT
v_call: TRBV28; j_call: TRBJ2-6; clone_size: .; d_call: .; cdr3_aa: CASSLYGSGANVLTF; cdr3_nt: TGTGCCAGCAGTTTATACGGCTCTGGGGCCAACGTCCTGACTTTC
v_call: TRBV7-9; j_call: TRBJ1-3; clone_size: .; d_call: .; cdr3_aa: CASSPVYGHTVSSGNTIYF; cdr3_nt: TGTGCCAGCAGCCCGGTTTACGGACATACGGTCAGCTCTGGAAACACCATATATTTT
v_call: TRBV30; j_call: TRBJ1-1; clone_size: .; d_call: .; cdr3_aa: CAFKGGMNTEAFF; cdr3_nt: TGTGCCTTCAAAGGGGGTATGAACACTGAAGCTTTCTTT
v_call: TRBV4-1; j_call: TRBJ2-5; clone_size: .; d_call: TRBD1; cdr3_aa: CASSPRGGQGAQETQYF; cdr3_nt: TGCGCCAGCAGCCCCCGGGGTGGACAGGGGGCTCAAGAGACCCAGTACTTC
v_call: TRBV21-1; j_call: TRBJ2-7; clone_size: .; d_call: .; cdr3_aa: CASSKALFGRTHEQYF; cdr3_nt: TGTGCCAGCAGCAAAGCGCTATTTGGGAGGACCCACGAGCAGTACTTC
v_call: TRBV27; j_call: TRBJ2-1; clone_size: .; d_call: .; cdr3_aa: CASSLWAGWNEQFF; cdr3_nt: TGTGCCAGCAGTTTATGGGCAGGGTGGAATGAGCAGTTCTTC
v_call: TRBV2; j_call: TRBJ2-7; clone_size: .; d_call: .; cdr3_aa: CASDPGGAGEQYF; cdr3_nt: TGTGCCAGCGACCCTGGGGGGGCTGGCGAGCAGTACTTC
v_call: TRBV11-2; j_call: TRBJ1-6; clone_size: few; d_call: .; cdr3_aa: CASSYPRGRDNSPLHF; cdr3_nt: TGTGCCAGCAGCTACCCTAGGGGGAGGGATAATTCACCCCTCCACTTT